This TCR beta chain was identified during a study of OX40 agonist ivuxolimab in advanced cancers. Overall study: Recorded diagnoses for dose-escalation patients were hepatocellular carcinoma, melanoma, renal cell or head and neck cancer. A history of anti-PD-1, anti-PD-L1 or anti-CTLA-4 therapy was acceptable, and approximately 39% had some.

Measured with immunoSEQ multiplex PCR; TCRdb has only the in-frame clones, and not every one. The sample carries around 94,000 clones, around nine tenths recorded once. Germline V CDR1 and CDR2: SQVTM, ANQGSEA. The germline V and J ends were trimmed by 4 bases and 0 bases, with 9 bases remaining between them. This CDR3 spans 14 amino acids. The clonotype was recovered from an adult with an advanced solid tumor such as melanoma, head and neck, liver or kidney cancer. The sample consisted of CD4+ or CD8+ T cells sorted from blood, taken in a trial of the OX40 agonist ivuxolimab. This sequence joins TRBV29-1 and TRBJ2-2; no clear D. The CDR3 DNA reads TGCAGCGTTGGAGTTTTAACGAACACCGGGGAGCTGTTTTTT. Translating it yields CSVGVLTNTGELFF.